These 23 T cell receptor beta chains were sequenced from one sample in a study of T-cell reconstitution after alpha-beta-depleted transplantation in children. Unique molecular identifiers tagged the TCRbeta library. One entry per CDR3 protein, called by TCRdb with MiXCR from the PCR reads. Of about a million distinct CDR3 sequences in the sample, about 31% were seen once. The sample in question was PBMCs, mostly from graft donor cells, obtained 360 days after TCRalphabeta/CD19-depleted stem cell transplant. The receptor source for this set is a boy under two years old who had a stem cell transplant for SCID, so the T cells may come from the graft donor.

This clonotype was seen a few times. The rearrangement joins TRBV18 to TRBJ2-7; D possibly corresponds to TRBD1 (6 bases). V was clipped by 5 bases and J by 2 bases, with 19 bases between them. Germline-derived CDR1 and CDR2 are KGHSH and LQKENI. The CDR3 length is 16 residues. CDR3 region: CASSSPGADSPYEQYF. The CDR3 nucleotides are TGTGCCAGCTCATCGCCAGGGGCGGATTCCCCCTACGAGCAGTACTTC. Drawing the rest from reference TRBV18 and TRBJ2-7, the complete variable domain is NAGVMQNPRHLVRRRGQEARLRCSPMKGHSHVYWYRQLPEEGLKFMVYLQKENIIDESGMPKERFSAEFPKEGPSILRIQQVVRGDSAAYFCASSSPGADSPYEQYFGPGTRLTVT.

This clonotype was seen more than once but under ten times. The chain combines TRBV4-1 with TRBJ1-2, with TRBD1 matching 9 bases. Germline V gives CDR1 MGHRA, CDR2 YSYEKL. CDR3 length: 14 amino acids. Unmatched junction bases numbered 4, after V lost 4 bases and J lost 4 bases. CDR3 in DNA: TGCGCCAGCAGCCCTGACAGGGGGACCTATGGCTACACCTTC. This translates into CASSPDRGTYGYTF.

This clonotype was counted only a few times. This rearrangement joins TRBV6-5 to TRBJ2-7, with TRBD1 matching 8 bases. CDR1 and CDR2 from the germline V gene are MNHEY and SVGAGI. The CDR3 length is 15 residues. The V gene end was trimmed by 0 bases and the J gene end by 3 bases; junction bases not matched to a gene: 4. CDR3 DNA: TGTGCCAGCAGTTACTCGGGACAGGCTGACTACGAGCAGTACTTC. Protein product: CASSYSGQADYEQYF.

This clonotype was seen repeatedly, ten times or more. V and J are TRBV12-3 or TRBV12-4 and TRBJ2-7; D is possibly TRBD2 (6 bases). V lost 5 bases and J 6 bases, leaving 8 bases between the germline ends. The length of the CDR3 is 11 residues. The CDR3 region is CASSPRGEQYF. Written as DNA, the CDR3 is TGTGCCAGCAGTCCGCGGGGCGAGCAGTACTTC.

This clonotype was observed a handful of times. The rearrangement uses TRBV7-2 and TRBJ2-1, with D hard to call. The CDR3 consists of 16 residues. V lost 1 base to trimming and J lost 0 bases, with 10 bases between them. CDR1 SGHTA and CDR2 FQGNSA come from the germline V gene. CDR3 nucleotides: TGTGCCAGCAGCTTAGTTGTGAGGAGCTCCTACAATGAGCAGTTCTTC. This encodes CASSLVVRSSYNEQFF.

The genes are TRBV12-3 or TRBV12-4 and TRBJ2-2; D could derive from TRBD1 or TRBD2 (5 bases each). V was cut by 10 bases and J by 0 bases, with 15 bases left in between. The CDR3 spans 15 residues. CDR3 sequence reads: CATSRGKPNTGELFF. In nucleotides, the CDR3 is TGTGCCACCTCTCGGGGCAAGCCGAACACCGGGGAGCTGTTTTTT.

J is TRBJ2-2 and V is TRBV29-1, with D perhaps TRBD2 (6 bases). The germline V and J ends were trimmed by 7 bases and 5 bases, with 20 bases remaining between them. CDR1 is SQVTM and CDR2 is ANQGSEA in the germline V gene. The CDR3 totals 15 residues. The CDR3, as DNA: TGCAGCGCATCCCTCGGGAGAAAGGGAACCGGGGAGCTGTTTTTT. It specifies CSASLGRKGTGELFF.

V gene TRBV29-1 combines with J gene TRBJ2-2; perhaps TRBD1 as D (6 bases). V was clipped by 7 bases and J by 4 bases, with 10 bases between them. The CDR3 covers 12 residues. The V gene's germline CDR1 is SQVTM and CDR2 ANQGSEA. The CDR3 loop reads CSAWGLTGELFF. The DNA for the CDR3 is TGCAGCGCCTGGGGGCTCACCGGGGAGCTGTTTTTT.

This rearrangement joins TRBV5-1 to TRBJ2-5, with D possibly being TRBD1 (7 bases). This CDR3 contains 15 residues. Germline loops: CDR1 SGHRS, CDR2 YFSETQ. V dropped 0 bases and J dropped 7 bases, with 16 bases sitting between them. The CDR3: CASSLETGRFRTQYF. CDR3 nucleotide sequence: TGCGCCAGCAGCTTGGAGACAGGGAGGTTTCGGACCCAGTACTTC.

V and J are TRBV25-1 and TRBJ1-1; TRBD1 agrees at 7 bases. CDR1 is MGHDK and CDR2 is SYGVNS in the germline V gene. The CDR3 has 13 residues. V lost 1 base to trimming and J lost 5 bases; unmatched junction nucleotides: 1. DNA of the CDR3: TGTGCCAGCAGTGAATCAGGGGGGACTGAAGCTTTCTTT. Amino acids: CASSESGGTEAFF.

The table lists this clonotype with many counts. The chain uses TRBV27 and TRBJ1-1; the D is unclear. This CDR3 has 15 amino acids. The germline gives CDR1 MNHEY, CDR2 SMNVEV (reference sequence). The ends were cut back, 1 base at V and 1 base at J, with 10 bases in the middle. The CDR3: CASSLLGRENTEAFF. CDR3 nucleotide sequence: TGTGCCAGCAGTTTATTGGGCCGAGAGAACACTGAAGCTTTCTTT.

The chain employs TRBV28 and TRBJ2-3, with no clear D. The germline gives CDR1 MDHEN, CDR2 SYDVKM. V lost 5 bases to trimming and J lost 1 base, with 10 bases between them. The CDR3 spans 14 residues. The CDR3 region is CASSRRAGTDTQYF. DNA for the CDR3: TGTGCCAGCAGTCGACGGGCCGGCACAGATACGCAGTATTTT.

The rearrangement links TRBV7-2 to TRBJ2-1; D is unresolved. This CDR3 has 15 residues. Trimming removed 1 base at V and 2 bases at J, with 9 bases between. Germline V CDR1 and CDR2: SGHTA, FQGNSA. The CDR3 region is CASSLEGFTYNEQFF. The CDR3 DNA follows: TGTGCCAGCAGCTTAGAGGGCTTTACCTACAATGAGCAGTTCTTC.

The V call is TRBV7-2, the J call TRBJ2-3; D tentatively fits TRBD1 or TRBD2 (5 bases each). Deletions cut 5 bases from V and 5 bases from J, with 11 bases between. The CDR3 loop spans 13 amino acids. Germline V gene sequence: CDR1 SGHTA, CDR2 FQGNSA. The CDR3 DNA follows: TGTGCCAGCAGCCTGCGAGGGGTAGATACGCAGTATTTT. This translates into CASSLRGVDTQYF.

The rearrangement joins TRBV6-2 or TRBV6-3 to TRBJ2-3, with D tentatively TRBD2 (5 bases). This CDR3 comprises 15 residues. V gave up 4 bases and J gave up 0 bases, with 11 bases separating them. The germline V gene encodes CDR1 MNHEY and CDR2 SVGEGT. CDR3 coding DNA: TGTGCCAGCAGTTCCCTCGGACTTAGCACAGATACGCAGTATTTT. Its translation: CASSSLGLSTDTQYF.

In its sample, this clonotype was seen a few times. The chain uses TRBV5-1 and TRBJ1-1, with D hard to call. V dropped 4 bases and J dropped 2 bases, with 12 bases sitting between them. In germline, CDR1 is SGHRS, CDR2 YFSETQ. CDR3 length equals 14 residues. CDR3: CASSPGKGNTEAFF. In nucleotides, the CDR3 is TGCGCCAGCAGCCCTGGTAAGGGAAACACTGAAGCTTTCTTT.

V is TRBV4-2 and J is TRBJ1-5; D gene uncertain. The CDR3 length is 16 residues. The V gene's germline CDR1 is LGHNA and CDR2 YNFKEQ. Trimming shortened V by 0 bases and J by 3 bases, and 12 bases separated the two germline ends. CDR3 loop: CASSQDSDLNNQPQHF. Here the CDR3 DNA reads TGTGCCAGCAGCCAAGACAGCGATCTCAACAATCAGCCCCAGCATTTT.

The rearrangement joins TRBV29-1 to TRBJ1-1; D possibly corresponds to TRBD1 (5 bases). Trimming removed 2 bases from V and 6 bases from J, with 13 bases in between. This CDR3 is built from 13 residues. CDR1 and CDR2 from the germline V gene are SQVTM and ANQGSEA. The CDR3 DNA is TGCAGCGTTGAATACGGGGGGAGGTCTGAAGCTTTCTTT. Residues: CSVEYGGRSEAFF.

This clonotype was counted a few times. This chain connects TRBV20-1 to TRBJ2-3, with 7 positions matching TRBD2. This CDR3 is built from 16 residues. CDR1 and CDR2 from the germline V gene are DFQATT and SNEGSKA (reference sequence). V lost 6 bases, J lost 2 bases, and 14 bases stayed unmatched. The CDR3 protein is CSAAEAGTTITDTQYF. For the CDR3, the DNA is TGCAGTGCCGCAGAGGCCGGGACTACAATCACAGATACGCAGTATTTT.

V is TRBV25-1 and J is TRBJ1-2; D unclear. Trimming removed 2 bases at V and 5 bases at J, with 9 bases between. The CDR3 runs to 13 residues. The germline CDR1 and CDR2 sequences are MGHDK and SYGVNS. CDR3 DNA: TGTGCCAGCAGTGAAAGACTCTCATATGGCTACACCTTC. Residues: CASSERLSYGYTF.

This clonotype was seen ten or more times. The chain employs TRBV12-3 or TRBV12-4 and TRBJ1-1; D uncertain. The CDR3 runs 10 residues. V was shortened by 3 bases and J by 6 bases, with 2 bases between the two germline ends. The CDR3 nucleotides are TGTGCCAGCAGTTTGGCTGAAGCTTTCTTT. As protein: CASSLAEAFF.

The chain links TRBV12-3 or TRBV12-4 to TRBJ2-1, with D hard to call. V was shortened by 7 bases and J by 0 bases, with 13 bases between the two germline ends. This CDR3 has 15 amino acids. The CDR3 sequence is CASILVASSYNEQFF. CDR3 DNA: TGTGCCAGCATCTTAGTAGCAAGCTCCTACAATGAGCAGTTCTTC.

The genes are TRBV7-2 and TRBJ2-7, with D possibly TRBD2 on 7 matching bases. The CDR3 is 15 residues long. Trimming took 5 bases from V and 2 from J, leaving 16 bases between them. The germline V gene encodes CDR1 SGHTA and CDR2 FQGNSA. CDR3 region: CASSPRGGLTYEQYF. CDR3 coding DNA: TGTGCCAGCAGCCCTAGGGGGGGCCTTACCTACGAGCAGTACTTC.